This passage covers 14 T cell receptor beta chains from one sample sequenced in a study of identical twins. TCRdb re-derived calls from the 5' RACE reads in MiXCR, one entry per CDR3 protein. The sample gives some 600,000 distinct CDR3 sequences, less than 9% of which show up once; roughly 1.6% is in the top ten. This sample was also put to use in a study of yellow fever vaccine responses in identical twins.

The specimen was PBMCs. The receptors were gathered from a woman between 18 and 29 years old in good health.

In its sample, this clonotype was seen a few times. V and J are TRBV5-1 and TRBJ2-3; 14 bases match TRBD2. J lost 5 bases, V lost 4 bases, and 12 bases had no gene match. The germline CDR1 and CDR2 sequences are SGHRS and YFSETQ. The CDR3 spans 18 residues. The CDR3 loop is CASSPAGTSGGRGDTQYF. The CDR3 DNA is TGCGCCAGCAGCCCAGCCGGGACTAGCGGGGGCCGGGGAGATACGCAGTATTTT.

This clonotype was detected many times. The rearrangement links TRBV3-1 to TRBJ2-3; 7 bases agree with TRBD1. Germline lookup yields CDR1 LGHDT and CDR2 YNNKEL (reference sequence). The V segment lost 3 bases and the J segment 0 bases; nucleotides outside the gene matches: 3. This CDR3 is built from 15 residues. DNA for the CDR3: TGTGCCAGCAGCCACGGACAGGATAGCACAGATACGCAGTATTTT. Protein product: CASSHGQDSTDTQYF.

In this sample, this clonotype turned up a few times. The chain joins TRBV11-1 to TRBJ2-2, with 8 bases aligning to TRBD1. This CDR3 spans 14 amino acids. The germline V gene encodes CDR1 SGHAT and CDR2 FQDESV (reference sequence). V shed 8 bases, J shed 5 bases, and the junction held 7 bases outside the gene matches. The CDR3 bases are TGTGCCAGCCGCAGGGGGCCTGAAACCGGGGAGCTGTTTTTT. This codes for CASRRGPETGELFF.

This rearrangement joins TRBV5-1 to TRBJ2-1, with D possibly being TRBD1 or TRBD2 (5 bases each). Germline V lookup: CDR1 SGHRS, CDR2 YFSETQ. Deletions cut 5 bases from V and 8 bases from J, with 32 bases between. The length of the CDR3 is 19 residues. In DNA form, the CDR3 reads TGCGCCAGCAGGCTGACACAGGATACCGGGACCAATGACCTCGATGAGCAGTTCTTC. Its protein product is CASRLTQDTGTNDLDEQFF. Complete variable domain (other parts from reference TRBV5-1 and TRBJ2-1): KAGVTQTPRYLIKTRGQQVTLSCSPISGHRSVSWYQQTPGQGLQFLFEYFSETQRNKGNFPGRFSGRQFSNSRSEMNVSTLELGDSALYLCASRLTQDTGTNDLDEQFFGPGTRLTVL.

This clonotype was seen many times. The V and J genes are TRBV5-6 and TRBJ2-1; maybe TRBD2 (5 bases). The V gene lost 0 bases and the J gene lost 6 bases, with 10 bases spanning the gap. The CDR3 consists of 14 residues. CDR1 SGHDT and CDR2 YYEEEE come from the germline V gene. In nucleotides, the CDR3 is TGTGCCAGCAGCTTGGCGGGGTCCGGCAATGAGCAGTTCTTC. Translating it yields CASSLAGSGNEQFF.

This clonotype was counted at least ten times. This sequence joins TRBV7-2 and TRBJ2-5; D not certain. Germline CDR1 and CDR2: SGHTA and FQGNSA. The V end was cut by 5 bases, the J end by 5 bases, with 9 bases between. This CDR3 has 12 residues. The CDR3 DNA reads as TGTGCCAGCAGCGTTACTTGGGAGACCCAGTACTTC. It yields the protein CASSVTWETQYF. The full variable domain, rest sourced from reference TRBV7-2 and TRBJ2-5, is GAGVSQSPSNKVTEKGKDVELRCDPISGHTALYWYRQSLGQGLEFLIYFQGNSAPDKSGLPSDRFSAERTGGSVSTLTIQRTQQEDSAVYLCASSVTWETQYFGPGTRLLVL.

V gene TRBV7-2 combines with J gene TRBJ2-1; a possible D gene is TRBD2 (6 bases). The V and J ends lost 5 bases and 4 bases respectively, with 15 bases between them. CDR3 length: 15 residues. Germline V gene data show CDR1 as SGHTA and CDR2 as FQGNSA. The CDR3 DNA is TGTGCCAGCAGCCGAACTAGCCCCTCGTACAATGAGCAGTTCTTC. It encodes CASSRTSPSYNEQFF.

J is TRBJ2-3 and V is TRBV7-3, with a tentative D call TRBD2 (6 bases). The CDR3 covers 13 residues. Trimming stripped 3 bases from V and 4 bases from J, with 8 bases between. CDR1 and CDR2 from the germline V gene are SGHTA and FQGTGA. In DNA, the CDR3 is TGTGCCAGCAGCTTCCCGGGGGCAGATACGCAGTATTTT. It translates to CASSFPGADTQYF.

To note about this clonotype: One end of the junction varies from germline; a read error may be responsible. CDR3 loop: CAIREYNEQFF. The CDR3 DNA follows: TGTGCCATCAGGGAGTACAATGAGCAGTTCTTC. This chain connects TRBV10-3 to TRBJ2-1; no clear D. Germline V gene data show CDR1 as ENHRY and CDR2 as SYGVKD. This CDR3 has 11 residues.

This clonotype was observed a few times. The chain has TRBV5-6 and TRBJ2-7, with D possibly being TRBD2 (5 bases). V was cut by 6 bases and J by 2 bases, with 21 bases left in between. Germline assignment: CDR1 SGHDT and CDR2 YYEEEE. The CDR3 totals 16 residues. DNA for the CDR3: TGTGCCAGCATACGAGGGATTGATTACAATACCTACGAGCAGTACTTC. It is translated as CASIRGIDYNTYEQYF.

The rearrangement links TRBV14 to TRBJ2-1; D tentatively reads TRBD1 or TRBD2 (5 bases each). CDR1 and CDR2 from the germline V gene are SGHDN and FVKESK. The CDR3 length is 11 residues. V was clipped by 4 bases and J by 11 bases, with 9 bases between them. CDR3 in DNA: TGTGCCAGCAGCCCTGGGACGAAGCAGTTCTTC. Translated, it gives CASSPGTKQFF.

This clonotype was seen more than once but under ten times. V and J are TRBV20-1 and TRBJ2-5, with 7 positions matching TRBD2. V dropped 3 bases and J dropped 5; count of bases not matched to a gene: 15. Germline lookup yields CDR1 DFQATT and CDR2 SNEGSKA (reference sequence). The CDR3 loop spans 16 amino acids. CDR3 loop: CSASFFGLAAGETQYF. CDR3 bases: TGCAGTGCTAGTTTTTTTGGGCTAGCGGCCGGCGAGACCCAGTACTTC.

The chain links TRBV28 to TRBJ2-7; D possibly corresponds to TRBD1 (5 bases). CDR1 MDHEN and CDR2 SYDVKM come from the germline V gene. V was clipped by 4 bases and J by 0 bases, with 16 bases between them. The CDR3 is made up of 16 amino acids. The DNA of the CDR3 is TGTGCCAGCAGTTCCCCAGTGGGGCAGGACTCCTACGAGCAGTACTTC. Translation: CASSSPVGQDSYEQYF.

In this sample, this clonotype turned up many times. J is TRBJ2-5 and V is TRBV12-3 or TRBV12-4, with D tentatively TRBD1 or TRBD2 (5 bases each). V lost 7 bases, J lost 4 bases, and 16 bases lay in between. This CDR3 has 14 amino acids. CDR3 nucleotide sequence: TGTGCCAGCACCTATGAGGGGCCCCGAGAGACCCAGTACTTC. This codes for CASTYEGPRETQYF.